The T cell receptor (beta chain) under discussion was sequenced for a study of T cell repertoires in cytomegalovirus infection. Across the whole study: HLA-C-restricted CMV epitopes, recently identified, and well-studied HLA-B-restricted ones were used by the study. Evidence of both CMV infection and a matching HLA type came from public TCR beta signatures. Study results and caveats: Totalled public TCR beta family frequency picked out people who carried CMV plus the relevant HLA. HLA-C-restricted, CMV-specific TCR beta clonotypes were dominant ex vivo.

This clonotype showed up just a few times. Its antigen is not known. The CDR3 has 21 amino acids. The germline gives CDR1 SGHRS, CDR2 YFSETQ. J gave up 2 bases and V 0 bases, and 13 bases lay outside the gene matches. Each CDR3 protein is one row after TCRdb ran MiXCR on the reads. The repertoire holds roughly 990,000 distinct CDR3 sequences, with roughly 31% as singletons. The source was cultured CD8+ T cells from PBMCs, collected from culture after CMV antigen stimulation. This clonotype was obtained from a human donor in good health (CMV status not recorded). Some clones in this sample may be carry-over from other donors' samples. The rearrangement links TRBV5-1 to TRBJ2-1, with 14 bases matching TRBD2. This chain's CDR3 is CASSLAGTSGGLPRAYNEQFF. DNA for the CDR3: TGCGCCAGCAGCTTGGCCGGGACTAGCGGGGGCCTCCCCCGCGCCTACAATGAGCAGTTCTTC.